This TCR beta chain was identified during a study of T cell changes during pregnancy in multiple sclerosis. Germline loops: CDR1 SGHRS, CDR2 YFSETQ. Trimming cost V 1 base and J 5 bases, with 5 bases left between them. The CDR3 totals 12 residues. The assay was immunoSEQ multiplex PCR, and TCRdb's table has in-frame clones only and misses some. The table includes about 83,000 clones, 91% detected once. This specimen was PBMCs, taken in the first trimester of pregnancy. This sequence originates from a female donor in good health, serving as a control in a pregnancy study. Some clones in this sample may be carry-over from other donors' samples. The chain carries TRBV5-1 and TRBJ2-3; no clear D. The CDR3 sequence: CASSLSVDTQYF. The CDR3 coding sequence is TGCGCCAGCAGCTTGAGCGTAGATACGCAGTATTTT.